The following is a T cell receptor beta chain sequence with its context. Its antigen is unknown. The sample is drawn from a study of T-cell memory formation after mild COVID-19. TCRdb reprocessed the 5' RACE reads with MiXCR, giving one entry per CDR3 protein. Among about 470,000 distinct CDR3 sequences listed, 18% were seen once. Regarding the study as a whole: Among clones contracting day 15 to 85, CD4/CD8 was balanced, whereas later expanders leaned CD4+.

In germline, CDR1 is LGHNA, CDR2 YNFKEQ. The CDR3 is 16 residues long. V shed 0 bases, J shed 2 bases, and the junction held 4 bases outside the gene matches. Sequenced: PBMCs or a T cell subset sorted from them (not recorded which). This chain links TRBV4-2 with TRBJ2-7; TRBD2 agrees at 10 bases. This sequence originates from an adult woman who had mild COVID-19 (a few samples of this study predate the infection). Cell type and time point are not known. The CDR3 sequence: CASSQDPLAGAYEQYF. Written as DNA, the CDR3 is TGTGCCAGCAGCCAAGATCCTCTAGCGGGGGCCTACGAGCAGTACTTC.